This TCR beta chain was observed in a study of technical replicates of blood from a handful of donors. The table came from immunoSEQ multiplex PCR; TCRdb's copy has only in-frame clones and leaves some out. Of 80,000 or so clones in the sample, roughly 95% were seen once. The clonotype comes from a human donor in good health. Material for sequencing was T cells isolated from PBMCs.

The CDR3 sequence: CASSAPGLAFHEQYF. CDR3 bases: TGTGCCAGCAGCGCTCCGGGACTAGCTTTCCACGAGCAGTACTTC. V gene TRBV7-2 combines with J gene TRBJ2-7, with 9 bases identical to TRBD2. CDR1 SGHTA and CDR2 FQGNSA come from the germline V gene. The CDR3 extends over 15 amino acids. J was trimmed by 5 bases and V by 5 bases; bases with no gene match: 10.